This TCR beta chain was retrieved from a study of T-cell memory formation after mild COVID-19. About the research overall: Largely donor-specific TCR clusters were found. Study-wide points: Certain responding clones were present in pre-infection memory, suggesting participation of cross-reactive memory. A balance of CD4 and CD8 characterized clones contracting day 15 to 85, whereas later expanders leaned CD4+.

Amplification by 5'RACE using constant-segment primers produced TCR alpha and TCR beta cDNA libraries that carried sample barcodes and UMIs. Using its own MiXCR run on the 5' RACE reads, TCRdb lists one record per CDR3 protein. The sample carries about 350,000 distinct CDR3 sequences, approximately 15% recorded once. Germline-derived CDR1 and CDR2 are SGHTA and FQGNSA. This CDR3 is 16 amino acids long. V lost 7 bases to trimming and J lost 0 bases, with 19 bases between them. In this sample, this clonotype turned up a few times. Antigen specificity is unknown. V and J are TRBV7-2 and TRBJ2-7, with D perhaps matching TRBD2 (7 bases). What was sequenced was PBMCs or a T cell subset sorted from them (not recorded which). The clonotype comes from a man between 18 and 29 years old who had mild COVID-19 (a few samples of this study predate the infection). Cell type and time point are not known. The CDR3 loop reads CASTLGAGALSYEQYF. Here the CDR3 DNA reads TGTGCCAGCACCCTTGGGGCGGGGGCCCTCTCCTACGAGCAGTACTTC. Full variable domain (remainder filled in from reference TRBV7-2 and TRBJ2-7): GAGVSQSPSNKVTEKGKDVELRCDPISGHTALYWYRQSLGQGLEFLIYFQGNSAPDKSGLPSDRFSAERTGGSVSTLTIQRTQQEDSAVYLCASTLGAGALSYEQYFGPGTRLTVT.